This T cell receptor (beta chain) was identified during a study of T cell repertoires in ileal Crohn's disease. Whole-study findings and limits: Every patient over 26.8% clonality showed endoscopic recurrence. Mucosal expansions were suggested to be mainly CD8 T cells. Postoperative endoscopy occurred within one year, median 6.9 months.

Time point reported: neoterminal ileum biopsy at postoperative endoscopy, about 6 months after surgery. A single count supports this clone. Its specificity is not known. Germline V CDR1 and CDR2: LNHDA, SQIVND (reference sequence). This CDR3 comprises 13 residues. V lost 6 bases and J 7 bases, leaving 15 bases between the germline ends. Profiled with immunoSEQ multiplex PCR; TCRdb holds only in-frame clones, not every one. Of more than 10,000 clones in the sample, 65% to 80% were seen once. The chain couples TRBV19 to TRBJ2-5; a weak D match, TRBD2 (6 bases). The origin of this receptor is an adult with Crohn's disease. The sample was ileal tissue. The CDR3 loop is CASSPLAIGTQYF. DNA for the CDR3: TGTGCCAGTAGCCCTCTAGCGATTGGGACCCAGTACTTC. Full variable domain (remainder filled in from reference TRBV19 and TRBJ2-5): DGGITQSPKYLFRKEGQNVTLSCEQNLNHDAMYWYRQDPGQGLRLIYYSQIVNDFQKGDIAEGYSVSREKKESFPLTVTSAQKNPTAFYLCASSPLAIGTQYFGPGTRLLVL.